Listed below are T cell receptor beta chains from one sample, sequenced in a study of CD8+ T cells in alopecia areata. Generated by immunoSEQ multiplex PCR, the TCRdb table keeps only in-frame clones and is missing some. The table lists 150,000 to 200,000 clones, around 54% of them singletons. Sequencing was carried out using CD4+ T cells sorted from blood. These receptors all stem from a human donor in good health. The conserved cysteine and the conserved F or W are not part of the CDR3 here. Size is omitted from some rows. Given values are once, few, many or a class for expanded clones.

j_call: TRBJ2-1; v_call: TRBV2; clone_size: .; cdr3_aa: ASSLSGTGNDEQF
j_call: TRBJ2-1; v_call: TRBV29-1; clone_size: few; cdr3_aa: TGTSAYNEQF
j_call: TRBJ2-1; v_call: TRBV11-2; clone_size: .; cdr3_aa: ASSQDNEQF
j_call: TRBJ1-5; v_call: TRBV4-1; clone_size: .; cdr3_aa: ASSQDRDGANQPQH
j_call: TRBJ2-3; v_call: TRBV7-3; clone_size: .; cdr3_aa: ASSSLGGNTQY
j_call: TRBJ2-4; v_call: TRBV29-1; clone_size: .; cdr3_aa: SVGFREAWGKNIQY
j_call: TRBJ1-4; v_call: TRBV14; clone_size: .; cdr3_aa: ASSQEVATSTNEKLF
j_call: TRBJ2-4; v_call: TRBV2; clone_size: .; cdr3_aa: ASTLAKNIQY
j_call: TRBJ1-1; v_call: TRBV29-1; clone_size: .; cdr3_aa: SVVLRFTEAF
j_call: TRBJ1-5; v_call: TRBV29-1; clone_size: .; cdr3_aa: SVDGDSINQPQH
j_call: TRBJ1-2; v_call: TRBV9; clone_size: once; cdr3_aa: ASSAAGGRYT
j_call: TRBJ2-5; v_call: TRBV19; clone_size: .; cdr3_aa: ASSSDSMYQETQY
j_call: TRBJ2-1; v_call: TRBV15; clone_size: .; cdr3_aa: ATSGTGGTYNEQF
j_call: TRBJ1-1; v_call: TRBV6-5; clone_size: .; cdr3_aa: ASSYEGFTEAF
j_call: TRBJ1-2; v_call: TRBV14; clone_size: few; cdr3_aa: ASSQVRGRYT
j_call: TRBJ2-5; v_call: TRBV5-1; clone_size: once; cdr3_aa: ASSLILGGQETQY
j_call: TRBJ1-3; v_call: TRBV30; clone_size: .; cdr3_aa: AWSQGHQSSGNTIY
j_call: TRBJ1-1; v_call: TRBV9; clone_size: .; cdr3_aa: ASCSDRGDTEAF
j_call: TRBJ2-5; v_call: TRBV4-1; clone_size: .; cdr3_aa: ASSQGGEETQY
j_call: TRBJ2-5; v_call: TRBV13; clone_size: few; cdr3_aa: ASSQRKEAKETQY
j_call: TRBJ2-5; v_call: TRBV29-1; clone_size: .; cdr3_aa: SVEGGRPRETQY
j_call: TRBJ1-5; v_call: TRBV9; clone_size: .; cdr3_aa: ASSVGQGYNQPQH
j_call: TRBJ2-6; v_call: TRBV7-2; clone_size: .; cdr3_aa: ASSLDVGANVLT
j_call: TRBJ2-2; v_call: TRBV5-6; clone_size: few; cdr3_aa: ASSLGRYRNTGELF
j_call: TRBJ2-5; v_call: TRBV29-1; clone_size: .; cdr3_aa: SVYTQVAGKKTQY
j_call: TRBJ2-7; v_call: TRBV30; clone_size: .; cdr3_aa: AWSAAYEQY
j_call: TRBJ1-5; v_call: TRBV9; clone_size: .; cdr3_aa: ASSDGAQPQH
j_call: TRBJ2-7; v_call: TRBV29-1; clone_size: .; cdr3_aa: SVELVGPGDLEQY
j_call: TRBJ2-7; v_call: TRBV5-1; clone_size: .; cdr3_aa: ASSLEVGTKEQY
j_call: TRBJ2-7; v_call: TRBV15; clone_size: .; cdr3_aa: ATGPRLTTYEQY
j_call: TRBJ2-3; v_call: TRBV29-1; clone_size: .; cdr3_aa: SVAPSGSPDTQY
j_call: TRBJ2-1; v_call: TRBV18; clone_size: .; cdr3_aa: ASSPGRGRGYNEQF
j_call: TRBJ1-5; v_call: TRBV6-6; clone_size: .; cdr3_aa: ASSRDERQPQH
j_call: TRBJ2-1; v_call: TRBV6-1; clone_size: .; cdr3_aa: ASATTYSYNEQF
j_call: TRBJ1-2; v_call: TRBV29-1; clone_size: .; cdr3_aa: SVGGQGLGT
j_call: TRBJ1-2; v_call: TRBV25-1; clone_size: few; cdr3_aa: ASSDEWVTGNYGYT
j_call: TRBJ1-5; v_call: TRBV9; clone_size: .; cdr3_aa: ASSAEADSNQPQH
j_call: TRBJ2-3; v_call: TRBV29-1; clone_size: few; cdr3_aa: SVEIGALTDTQY
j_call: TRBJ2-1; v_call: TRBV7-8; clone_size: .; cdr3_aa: ASSTQGLARDEQF
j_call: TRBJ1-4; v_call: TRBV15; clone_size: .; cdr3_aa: ATSRDRSEKLF
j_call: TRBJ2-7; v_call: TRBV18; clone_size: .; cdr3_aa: ASSPQRGYEQY
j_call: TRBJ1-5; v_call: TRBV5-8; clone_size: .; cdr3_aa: ASSLQPGNLNQPQH
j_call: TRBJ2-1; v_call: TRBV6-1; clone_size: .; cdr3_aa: ASKKLNAGDEQF
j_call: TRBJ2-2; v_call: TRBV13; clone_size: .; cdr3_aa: ASSLGLRGTNTGELF
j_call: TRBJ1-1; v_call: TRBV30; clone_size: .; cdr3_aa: AWRAISPGITEAF
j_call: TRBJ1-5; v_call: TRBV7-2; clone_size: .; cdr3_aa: ASSAARGNQPQH
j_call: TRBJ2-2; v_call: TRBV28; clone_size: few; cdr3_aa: ASGPGQGFLGGELF
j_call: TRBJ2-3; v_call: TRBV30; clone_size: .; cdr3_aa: AWSKGAFGVQY
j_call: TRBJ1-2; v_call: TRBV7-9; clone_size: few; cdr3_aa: ASSLQGGYT
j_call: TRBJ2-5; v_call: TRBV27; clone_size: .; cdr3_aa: ASSPFTGFQETQY
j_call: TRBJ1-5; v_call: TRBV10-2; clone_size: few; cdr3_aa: ASSGGAAQPQH
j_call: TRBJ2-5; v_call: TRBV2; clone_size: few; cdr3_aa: ASRYQETQY
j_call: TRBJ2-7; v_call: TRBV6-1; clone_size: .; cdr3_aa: ASSEAEGVGYEQY
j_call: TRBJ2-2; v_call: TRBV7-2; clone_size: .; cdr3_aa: ASSSDNTGELF
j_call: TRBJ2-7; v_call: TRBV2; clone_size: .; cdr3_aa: ASSELPTYEQY
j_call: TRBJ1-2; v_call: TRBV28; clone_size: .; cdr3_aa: ASSTDTTGGYT
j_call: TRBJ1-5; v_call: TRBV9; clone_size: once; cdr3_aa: ASSKSSGDNQPQH
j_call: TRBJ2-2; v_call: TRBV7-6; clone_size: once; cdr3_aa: ASSIKGQGKSTGELF
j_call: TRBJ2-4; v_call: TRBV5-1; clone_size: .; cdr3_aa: ASSLVGTSGSDIQY
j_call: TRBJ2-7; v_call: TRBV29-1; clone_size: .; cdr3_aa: SETPGHHSSYEQY